This TCR beta chain was documented in a study of CXCR3-negative and CXCR3-positive naive CD8 T cells (dated by TCRdb to about 2019). Broadly, across the study: Some 130 million TRB reads were obtained in total, roughly 1.5 +/- 0.3 million reads per library. TRBV-TRBJ cluster analysis included naive subsets from a handful of donors and memory cells from 3 donors. Diversity and physicochemical repertoire analyses covered approximately 10 donors pooled from two independent experiments.

As to this clonotype: Its binding antigen is unknown.

The paper's findings and limits, for the study overall: Because CXCR3 expression was partially decreased after cryopreservation, freshly isolated PBMCs were used for most assays. Because surface CD5, which has been linked to self-reactivity in mice, was comparable between naive subsets, TCR interaction strength was also inferred from TRB CDR3 physicochemical properties. Both naive subsets had comparably high repertoire diversity, while memory CD8+ T cells had much lower repertoire diversity. Compared with CXCR3-negative naive cells, CXCR3-positive naive cells had TRB CDR3s with higher hydrophobicity (lower Kidera factor 4), lower energy, and higher strength and volume indices. Similar TRBV-TRBJ usage was shown by naive CXCR3-negative and CXCR3-positive cells from the same donor, whereas distinct patterns were shown by memory cells.

Each CD8+ T cell subset was flow-sorted in triplicate, with 300,000 or so cells per subset placed directly into RLT lysis buffer. To exclude memory contaminants, naive CD8+ T cells were stringently defined as CD45RO-CCR7+CD27+CD95-. Using standard density gradient centrifugation, peripheral blood mononuclear cells were isolated from buffy coats. Naive CXCR3-negative and CXCR3-positive CD8+ T cells were flow-sorted on a FACSAria III. An RNeasy Mini Kit was used to extract total RNA from the sorted cells. TCRdb shows the sequencer as NextSeq 550. The Human TCR Profiling Kit (MiLaboratory) was used to make UMI-labeled 5' RACE TRB cDNA libraries. The full amount of extracted RNA was used for cDNA synthesis, and the full amount of resulting cDNA was used for PCR amplification. The libraries were made side by side, with each library going through the same number of PCR cycles. The authors processed their data as follows. About 52,000 +/- 9,100 unique UMI-labeled TRB cDNA molecules per library were extracted with MIGEC and MiXCR, with at least two reads per UMI required. Each library averaged around 40,000 +/- 10,000 functional in-frame TRB CDR3 nucleotide clonotypes without stop codons. After downsampling to 5000 UMI-labeled TRB molecules per sample, diversity metrics such as normalized Shannon-Wiener and Chao1 were calculated in VDJtools. VDJtools was used to calculate clonotype-size-weighted physicochemical properties of the central five CDR3 residues, namely interaction energy, strength, volume and Kidera factor 4. Following TCRdb reprocessing, every CDR3 protein sequence forms one entry, and DNA is not provided. For this entry, the V and J calls and clone size follow TCRdb and not the study's own pipeline. The sample's clone listing holds about 24,000 distinct CDR3 sequences. Clones ranked in the top ten supply roughly 4% of the sample.

CDR1 SGHRS and CDR2 YFSETQ are derived from the germline V gene. Including cysteine and phenylalanine, the CDR3 has 14 amino acids. Only the protein sequence is given. The sequence was collected from a human donor in good health. Some clones in this sample may be carry-over from other donors' samples. The rearranged segments are TRBV5-1 and TRBJ2-7; the D call from TCRdb, TRBD1, cannot be confirmed without DNA. Material: naive CXCR3- CD8+ T cells from blood. The intended sense of this specimen's cell subset or site label: CD45RO-CCR7+CD27+CD95- naive CD8+ T cells lacking CXCR3 (TNR3-). The CDR3 sequence is CASSRRDLPYEQYF.